The TCR beta chain described here comes from a study of blood T cells in healthy people across ages. General study findings and limits: Donors of long life had a larger count of naive CD4+ cells and greater diversity than aged donors.

Donors were healthy Caucasian individuals from Russia aged about 6 to 95. The CDR3 spans 15 residues. V was cut by 3 bases and J by 0 bases, with 12 bases left in between. Germline CDR1 is SGHDT and CDR2 is YYEEEE. Primers used in a second PCR of about 7 to 12 cycles were a sample-barcoded 5' primer and a J-beta primer mix. TCRdb reprocessed the 5' RACE reads with MiXCR, giving one entry per CDR3 protein. The sample lists 1.5 million to 2 million distinct CDR3 sequences; about 28% were seen once. A word on this clonotype: Antigen: not known.

The chain recombines TRBV5-6 with TRBJ2-5; weak D call: TRBD1 (7 bases). The TCR comes from a woman under 40 in good health. Source material: blood. The CDR3 is CASSSQGGNQETQYF. CDR3 in DNA: TGTGCCAGCAGCTCCCAGGGGGGTAACCAAGAGACCCAGTACTTC. The entire variable domain, with the rest obtained from reference TRBV5-6 and TRBJ2-5, is as follows: DAGVTQSPTHLIKTRGQQVTLRCSPKSGHDTVSWYQQALGQGPQFIFQYYEEEERQRGNFPDRFSGHQFPNYSSELNVNALLLGDSALYLCASSSQGGNQETQYFGPGTRLLVL.